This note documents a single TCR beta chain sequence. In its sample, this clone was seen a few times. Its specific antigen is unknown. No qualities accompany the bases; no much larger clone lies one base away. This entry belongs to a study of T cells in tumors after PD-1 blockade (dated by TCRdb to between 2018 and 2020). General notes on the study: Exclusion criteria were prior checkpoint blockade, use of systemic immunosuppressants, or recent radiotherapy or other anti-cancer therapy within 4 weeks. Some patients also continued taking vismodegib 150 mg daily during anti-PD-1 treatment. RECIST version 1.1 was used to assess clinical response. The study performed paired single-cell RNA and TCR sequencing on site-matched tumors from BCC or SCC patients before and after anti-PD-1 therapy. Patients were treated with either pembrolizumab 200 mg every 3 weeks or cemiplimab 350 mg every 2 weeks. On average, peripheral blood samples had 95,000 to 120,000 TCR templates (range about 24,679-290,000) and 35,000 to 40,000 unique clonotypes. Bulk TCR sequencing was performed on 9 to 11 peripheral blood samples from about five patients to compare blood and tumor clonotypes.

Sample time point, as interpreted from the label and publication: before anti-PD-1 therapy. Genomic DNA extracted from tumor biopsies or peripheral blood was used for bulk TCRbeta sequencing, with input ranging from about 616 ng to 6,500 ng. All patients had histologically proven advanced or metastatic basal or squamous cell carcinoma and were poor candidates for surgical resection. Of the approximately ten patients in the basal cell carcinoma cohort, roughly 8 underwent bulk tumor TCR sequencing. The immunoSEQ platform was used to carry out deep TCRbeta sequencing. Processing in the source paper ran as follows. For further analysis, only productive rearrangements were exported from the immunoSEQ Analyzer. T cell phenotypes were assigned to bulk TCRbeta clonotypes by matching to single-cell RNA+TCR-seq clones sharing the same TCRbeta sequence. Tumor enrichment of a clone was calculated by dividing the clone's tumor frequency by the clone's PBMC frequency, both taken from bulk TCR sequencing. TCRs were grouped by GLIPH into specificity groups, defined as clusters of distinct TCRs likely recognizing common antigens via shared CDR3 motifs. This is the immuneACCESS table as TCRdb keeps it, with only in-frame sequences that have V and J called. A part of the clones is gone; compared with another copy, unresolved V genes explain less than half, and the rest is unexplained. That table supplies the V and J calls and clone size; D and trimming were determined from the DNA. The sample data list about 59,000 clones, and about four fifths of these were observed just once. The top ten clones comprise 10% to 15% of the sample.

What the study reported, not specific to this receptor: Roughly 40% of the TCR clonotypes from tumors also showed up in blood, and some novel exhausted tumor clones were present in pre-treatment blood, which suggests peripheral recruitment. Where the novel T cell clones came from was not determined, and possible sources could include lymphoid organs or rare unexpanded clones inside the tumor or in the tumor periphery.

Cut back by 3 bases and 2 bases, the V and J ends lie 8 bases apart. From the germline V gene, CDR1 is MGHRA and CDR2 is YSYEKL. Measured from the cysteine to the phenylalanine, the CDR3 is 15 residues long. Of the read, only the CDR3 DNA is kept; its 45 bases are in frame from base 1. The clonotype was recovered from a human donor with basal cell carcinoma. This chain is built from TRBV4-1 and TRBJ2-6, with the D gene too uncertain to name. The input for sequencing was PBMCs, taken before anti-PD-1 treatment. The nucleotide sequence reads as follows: TGCGCCAGCAGCCACGACACGCCTGGGGCCAACGTCCTGACTTTC. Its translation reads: CASSHDTPGANVLTF.